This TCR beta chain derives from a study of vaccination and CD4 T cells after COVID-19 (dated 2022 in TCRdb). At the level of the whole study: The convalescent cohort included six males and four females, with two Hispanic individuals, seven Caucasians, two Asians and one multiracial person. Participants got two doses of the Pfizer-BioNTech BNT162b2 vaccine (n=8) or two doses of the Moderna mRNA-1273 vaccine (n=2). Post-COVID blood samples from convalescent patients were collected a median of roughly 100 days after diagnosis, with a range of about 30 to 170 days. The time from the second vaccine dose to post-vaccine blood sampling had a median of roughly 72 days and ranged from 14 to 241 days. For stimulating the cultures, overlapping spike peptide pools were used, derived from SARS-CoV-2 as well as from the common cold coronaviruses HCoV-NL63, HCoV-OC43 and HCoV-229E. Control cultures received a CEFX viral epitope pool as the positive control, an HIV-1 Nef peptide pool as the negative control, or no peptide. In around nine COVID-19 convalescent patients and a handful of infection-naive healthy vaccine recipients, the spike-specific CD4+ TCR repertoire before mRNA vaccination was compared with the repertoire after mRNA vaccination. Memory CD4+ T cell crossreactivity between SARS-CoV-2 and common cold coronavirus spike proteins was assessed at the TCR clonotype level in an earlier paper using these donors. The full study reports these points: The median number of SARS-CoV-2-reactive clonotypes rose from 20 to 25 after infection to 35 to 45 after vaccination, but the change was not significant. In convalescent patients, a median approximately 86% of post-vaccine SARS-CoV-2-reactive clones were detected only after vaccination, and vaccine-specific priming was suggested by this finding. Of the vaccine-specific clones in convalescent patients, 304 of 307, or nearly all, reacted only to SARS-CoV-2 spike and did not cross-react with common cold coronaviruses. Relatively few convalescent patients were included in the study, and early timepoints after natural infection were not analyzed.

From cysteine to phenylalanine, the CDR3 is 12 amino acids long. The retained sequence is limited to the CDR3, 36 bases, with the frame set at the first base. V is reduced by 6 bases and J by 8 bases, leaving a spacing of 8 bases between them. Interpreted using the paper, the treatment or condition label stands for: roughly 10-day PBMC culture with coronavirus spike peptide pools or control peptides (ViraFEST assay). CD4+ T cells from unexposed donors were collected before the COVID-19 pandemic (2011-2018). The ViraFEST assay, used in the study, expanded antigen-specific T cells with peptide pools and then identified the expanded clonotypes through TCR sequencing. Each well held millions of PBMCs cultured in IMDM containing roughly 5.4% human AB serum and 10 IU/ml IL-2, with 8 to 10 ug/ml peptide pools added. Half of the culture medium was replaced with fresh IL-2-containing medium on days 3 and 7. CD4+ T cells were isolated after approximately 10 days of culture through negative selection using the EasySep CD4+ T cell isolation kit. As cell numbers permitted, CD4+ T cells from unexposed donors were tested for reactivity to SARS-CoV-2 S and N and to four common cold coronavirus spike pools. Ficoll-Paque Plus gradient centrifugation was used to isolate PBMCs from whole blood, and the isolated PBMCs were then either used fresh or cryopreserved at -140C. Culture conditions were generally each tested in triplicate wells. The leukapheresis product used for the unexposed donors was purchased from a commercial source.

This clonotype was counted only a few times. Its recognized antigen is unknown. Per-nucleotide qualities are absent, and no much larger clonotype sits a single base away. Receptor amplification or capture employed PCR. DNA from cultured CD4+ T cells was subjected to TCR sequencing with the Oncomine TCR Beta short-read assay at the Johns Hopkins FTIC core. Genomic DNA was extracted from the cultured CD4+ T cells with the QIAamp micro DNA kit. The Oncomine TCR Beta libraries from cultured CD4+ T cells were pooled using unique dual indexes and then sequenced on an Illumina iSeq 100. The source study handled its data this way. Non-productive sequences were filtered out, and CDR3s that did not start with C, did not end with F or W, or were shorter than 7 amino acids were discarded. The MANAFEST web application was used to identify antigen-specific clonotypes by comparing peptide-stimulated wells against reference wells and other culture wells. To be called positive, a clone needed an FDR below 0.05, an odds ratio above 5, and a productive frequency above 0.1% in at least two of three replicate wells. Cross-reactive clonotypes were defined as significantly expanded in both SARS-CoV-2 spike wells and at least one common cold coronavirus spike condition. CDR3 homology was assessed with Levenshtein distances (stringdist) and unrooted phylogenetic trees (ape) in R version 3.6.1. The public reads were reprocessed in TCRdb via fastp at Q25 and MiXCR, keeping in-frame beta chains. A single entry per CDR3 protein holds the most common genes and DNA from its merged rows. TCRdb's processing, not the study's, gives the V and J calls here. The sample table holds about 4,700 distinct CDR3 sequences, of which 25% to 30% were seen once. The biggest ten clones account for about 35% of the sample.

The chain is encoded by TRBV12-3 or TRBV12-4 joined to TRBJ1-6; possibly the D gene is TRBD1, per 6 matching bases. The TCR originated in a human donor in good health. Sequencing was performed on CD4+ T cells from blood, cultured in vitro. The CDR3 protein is CASRTGDSPLHF. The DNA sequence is TGTGCCAGCAGGACAGGAGATTCACCCCTCCACTTT.